A selection of T cell receptor beta chains follows, all from one sample in a study of glioma-infiltrating T cells after dendritic cell vaccination. Generated by immunoSEQ multiplex PCR, the TCRdb table keeps only in-frame clones and is missing some. The sample has 85,000 to 95,000 clones, more than 75% seen once; the top ten hold around a sixth. Material: blood, obtained before dendritic cell vaccination. The receptors shown here come from a human donor with glioblastoma. CDR3s include the opening cysteine and the closing phenylalanine or tryptophan. The D gene is left open where the match is weak. Expanded clones are given a class, and other clones once, few, many or no size at all.

CDR3nt,CDR3aa,v_gene,abundance,d_gene,j_gene
TGTGCCAGCAGCCGAGAGAATAGCAATCAGCCCCAGCATTTT,CASSRENSNQPQHF,TRBV7-3,.,.,TRBJ1-5
TGTGCCAGCTCACCAAATGACAGGAGCTACACCTTC,CASSPNDRSYTF,TRBV18,.,.,TRBJ1-2
TGTGCCAGCAGTTTTTTAGGACAAGACTATGGCTACACCTTC,CASSFLGQDYGYTF,TRBV27,few,.,TRBJ1-2
TGTGCCAGTAGTCCCCGGGTTAGCAATCAGCCCCAGCATTTT,CASSPRVSNQPQHF,TRBV19,.,.,TRBJ1-5
TGTGCCAGCAGCCTGGGACTAGCGAACTACGAGCAGTACTTC,CASSLGLANYEQYF,TRBV28,.,TRBD2,TRBJ2-7
TGCGCCAGCAGCTTGGAGGAGACAGAGAACTATGGCTACACCTTC,CASSLEETENYGYTF,TRBV5-1,.,.,TRBJ1-2
TGTGCCAGCAGCTTAGTTAGCGGTTTCACAGATACGCAGTATTTT,CASSLVSGFTDTQYF,TRBV7-9,.,.,TRBJ2-3
TGTGCCAGTAGTACTTCGGGTAGGAATCAGCCCCAGCATTTT,CASSTSGRNQPQHF,TRBV19,.,.,TRBJ1-5
TGTGCCAGTAGCAACTCGGGGTACGAGCAGTACTTC,CASSNSGYEQYF,TRBV19,.,.,TRBJ2-7
TGCGCCAGCAGACCCGCGGGAGGGTCCTACGAGCAGTACTTC,CASRPAGGSYEQYF,TRBV4-1,.,TRBD2,TRBJ2-7
TGTGCCAGCAGCTTATTCGGCGGGGCTAGCACAGATACGCAGTATTTT,CASSLFGGASTDTQYF,TRBV7-3,.,.,TRBJ2-3
TGTGCCAGCAGATTCGACAGAGCTAACTATGGCTACACCTTC,CASRFDRANYGYTF,TRBV6-5,.,.,TRBJ1-2
TGTGCCAGCAGCTTTCGTGTGGCCGGGGGGGAGACCCAGTACTTC,CASSFRVAGGETQYF,TRBV5-8,.,TRBD2,TRBJ2-5
TGTGCCAGCAGTTTTAGTCCAGGCACTAACTATGGCTACACCTTC,CASSFSPGTNYGYTF,TRBV28,once,.,TRBJ1-2
TGCGCCAGCAGCTTGGACACTAGCGGGGGCTACAATGAGCAGTTCTTC,CASSLDTSGGYNEQFF,TRBV5-1,.,TRBD2,TRBJ2-1
TGCAGCGTCCCCCTCGGGGCTAGCGGGGAGCATTTT,CSVPLGASGEHF,TRBV29-1,.,TRBD2,TRBJ2-3
TGCGCCAGCAGCCATTGGGGGGACAATGAGCAGTTCTTC,CASSHWGDNEQFF,TRBV4-1,.,.,TRBJ2-1
TGTGCCATCTCACAGGGGGCGAGCAATCAGCCCCAGCATTTT,CAISQGASNQPQHF,TRBV7-9,.,TRBD1,TRBJ1-5
TGTGCCAGCAGTAGAATGGCGGGAGCCCGAACTAGCACAGATACGCAGTATTTT,CASSRMAGARTSTDTQYF,TRBV4-2,.,TRBD2,TRBJ2-3
TGTGCCAGCAGTCCCCTGGTGAGCGGGAGCACAGATACGCAGTATTTT,CASSPLVSGSTDTQYF,TRBV28,.,.,TRBJ2-3
TGTGCCAGCAGCTCCCGGACCGGGGCCTACGAGCAGTACTTC,CASSSRTGAYEQYF,TRBV7-8,few,.,TRBJ2-7
TGCGCCAGCAGCCAAGACCCCGCAGACTATGGCTACACCTTC,CASSQDPADYGYTF,TRBV4-1,.,.,TRBJ1-2
TGTGCCAGCAGTGAATGGCTTAGGGGTTCTTCCTACAATGAGCAGTTCTTC,CASSEWLRGSSYNEQFF,TRBV2,.,.,TRBJ2-1
TGTGCCAGCAACATTGGAGGGCGCGGAAACACCATATATTTT,CASNIGGRGNTIYF,TRBV28,.,.,TRBJ1-3
TGTGCCAGCAGCTTAGGGTCGGACACCGGGGAGCTGTTTTTT,CASSLGSDTGELFF,TRBV7-9,.,.,TRBJ2-2
TGTGCCAGCAGCCAGGGACTAGCGGGATGGTGGGGCGATACGCAGTATTTT,CASSQGLAGWWGDTQYF,TRBV7-2,.,TRBD2,TRBJ2-3
TGTGCCAGCAGCCCAGAGCGGCCGGGGGTCTCCTACGAGCAGTACTTC,CASSPERPGVSYEQYF,TRBV7-6,once,.,TRBJ2-7
TGTGCCAGCAGCCAACCCTACGAACGGGAGACCCAGTACTTC,CASSQPYERETQYF,TRBV14,few,.,TRBJ2-5
TGTGCCAGCAAGGGACAGGGACAGCGGGGGGCTTACGAGCAGTACTTC,CASKGQGQRGAYEQYF,TRBV28,.,.,TRBJ2-7
TGTGCCAGCAGTCCCGGGACAGGGGGTTTCACTGAAGCTTTCTTT,CASSPGTGGFTEAFF,TRBV27,.,TRBD1,TRBJ1-1
TGTGCCAGCAGCCTTACAGGTGTAGGCTACAATGAGCAGTTCTTC,CASSLTGVGYNEQFF,TRBV7-2,.,.,TRBJ2-1
TGTGCCAGCAGCTTAGTAGGTGGGCAGGGGGTCACTGAAGCTTTCTTT,CASSLVGGQGVTEAFF,TRBV11-2,once,TRBD1,TRBJ1-1
TGTGCCAGCAGCTTAGACACCGACAGGGGTGGCTACGAGCAGTACTTC,CASSLDTDRGGYEQYF,TRBV13,.,TRBD1,TRBJ2-7
TGTGCCAGCAGCTTAACAGGCGGGGGGGCGAGTAATGAGCAGTTCTTC,CASSLTGGGASNEQFF,TRBV7-3,.,TRBD2,TRBJ2-1
TGTGCCAGCAGCAAAGGCTTGGCGTCGCCTGGGACACCCCTTGAGACCCAGTACTTC,CASSKGLASPGTPLETQYF,TRBV21-1,.,.,TRBJ2-5
TGTGCCAGCAGTATCAGGGGGAAGGGCTACACCTTC,CASSIRGKGYTF,TRBV28,.,TRBD1,TRBJ1-2
TGTGCCAGCAGCCCCCCGCCCCGGGACAGAGACTCCTACAATGAGCAGTTCTTC,CASSPPPRDRDSYNEQFF,TRBV7-9,.,TRBD1,TRBJ2-1
TGTGCCAGCAGTTACGGGACAGTTACTGAAGCTTTCTTT,CASSYGTVTEAFF,TRBV6-5,.,TRBD1,TRBJ1-1
TGTGCCAGCATTCTGACTAGCGGGAAAAACATTCAGTACTTC,CASILTSGKNIQYF,TRBV6-1,once,TRBD2,TRBJ2-4
TGCAGCGTTGTGACCGGACTGGAGAACACTGAAGCTTTCTTT,CSVVTGLENTEAFF,TRBV29-1,.,.,TRBJ1-1
TGTGCCAGCTCACCATTTTTTGGGGGGGGGACCGAGAGCTCCTACGAGCAGTACTTC,CASSPFFGGGTESSYEQYF,TRBV18,few,TRBD2,TRBJ2-7
TGTGCCAGCAGGCGGGGTTCTGGGGCCAACGTCCTGACTTTC,CASRRGSGANVLTF,TRBV5-6,.,.,TRBJ2-6
TGTGCCAGCAGCTTGGAGGGAGGGAACACTGAAGCTTTCTTT,CASSLEGGNTEAFF,TRBV5-7,once,.,TRBJ1-1
TGCGCCAGCAGCCGAGGGGAGGCCGCCTCCTACGAGCAGTACTTC,CASSRGEAASYEQYF,TRBV5-1,.,.,TRBJ2-7
TGTGCCAGCAGTTCCGGGACACAATATAATTCACCCCTCCACTTT,CASSSGTQYNSPLHF,TRBV13,.,.,TRBJ1-6
TGTGCCAGCAGCCAACGAGGTACTAACTATGGCTACACCTTC,CASSQRGTNYGYTF,TRBV14,.,.,TRBJ1-2